The 24 T cell receptor beta chains below all came from one sample that was sequenced in a study of persistence of HIV-infected CD4 T cells. The antigens these receptors bind are not known. The immunoSEQ assay was version 4, run in survey mode. Using immunoSEQ multiplex PCR, the repertoire was profiled, and TCRdb retains in-frame clones only, with some absent. The repertoire holds approximately 45,000 clones, with just under 90% as singletons. Cells were stimulated nonspecifically with anti-CD3/anti-CD28 magnetic beads. Sorting selected CD4+ T cells upregulating both CD40 ligand and CD69. The sample consisted of CD4+ T cells sorted from PBMCs after roughly 20-hour stimulation, taken from a patient who received antiretroviral therapy. These receptors were collected from an adult woman with HIV who was CMV-seropositive.

CDR3 sequence: CASSLVPRGGNNEQFF. In DNA form, the CDR3 reads TGTGCCAGCAGCCTAGTCCCCCGGGGAGGAAACAATGAGCAGTTCTTC. V usage is TRBV28 and J usage is TRBJ2-1; D possibly corresponds to TRBD2 (6 bases). The CDR3 length is 16 residues. The V gene lost 6 bases and the J gene lost 5 bases, with 20 bases spanning the gap. Germline-derived CDR1 and CDR2 are MDHEN and SYDVKM.

In its sample, this clone was seen once. The chain uses TRBV4-1 and TRBJ1-2; no clear D. The V end lost 0 bases, the J end lost 8 bases, and 10 bases lay between the germline ends. CDR1 is MGHRA, CDR2 YSYEKL, per germline. The CDR3 runs to 13 residues. DNA for the CDR3: TGCGCCAGCAGCCAAGAATATCGCATAGGCTACACCTTC. Translated, it gives CASSQEYRIGYTF.

The chain combines TRBV7-3 with TRBJ2-7; 7 bases align to TRBD1. The CDR3 spans 15 residues. V was pared by 6 bases and J by 3 bases, with 11 bases of the junction left unmatched. The V gene's germline CDR1 is SGHTA and CDR2 FQGTGA. CDR3: CASSRQGGPSYEQYF. CDR3 nucleotide sequence: TGTGCCAGCAGTCGACAAGGGGGCCCGAGCTACGAGCAGTACTTC. Filled out from reference TRBV7-3 and TRBJ2-7, the complete variable domain reads GAGVSQTPSNKVTEKGKYVELRCDPISGHTALYWYRQSLGQGPEFLIYFQGTGAADDSGLPNDRFFAVRPEGSVSTLKIQRTERGDSAVYLCASSRQGGPSYEQYFGPGTRLTVT.

Written as DNA, the CDR3 is TGTGCCAGCAGCTTAGAAGATCACAGGGGGTATCCTTATAGCAATCAGCCCCAGCATTTT. It codes for CASSLEDHRGYPYSNQPQHF. V is TRBV11-3 and J is TRBJ1-5; the match to TRBD1 covers 8 bases. Germline-derived CDR1 and CDR2 are SGHNT and YENEEA. The CDR3 runs 20 residues. Trimming took 0 bases from V and 0 from J; bases not matched to a gene: 13.

CDR3 coding DNA: TGTGCCAGCAGCGTACGAGAAGGGAACTATGGCTACACCTTC. It encodes CASSVREGNYGYTF. The chain links TRBV9 to TRBJ1-2; D gene ambiguous. This CDR3 spans 14 amino acids. Trimming took off 1 base at V and 2 bases at J, with 9 bases between the two ends. The V gene's germline CDR1 is SGDLS and CDR2 YYNGEE.

V usage is TRBV27 and J usage is TRBJ2-1; 11 bases agree with TRBD2. The ends lost 6 bases at V and 7 bases at J; junction bases unmatched: 8. The CDR3 is 15 amino acids. From germline, CDR1 is MNHEY and CDR2 SMNVEV (reference sequence). DNA for the CDR3: TGTGCCAGCAGGCGCACTAGCGGGGGAAGAAATGAGCAGTTCTTC. It encodes CASRRTSGGRNEQFF.

The rearrangement joins TRBV7-2 to TRBJ2-1, with 12 positions matching TRBD2. The CDR3 contains 16 residues. Germline values: CDR1 SGHTA, CDR2 FQGNSA. After removal of 5 bases from V and 5 bases from J, the junction contained 7 bases not matched to a gene. CDR3 DNA: TGTGCCAGCAGCCCCGGACTAGCGGGGTACCACAATGAGCAGTTCTTC. This translates into CASSPGLAGYHNEQFF. Full variable domain (remainder filled in from reference TRBV7-2 and TRBJ2-1): GAGVSQSPSNKVTEKGKDVELRCDPISGHTALYWYRQSLGQGLEFLIYFQGNSAPDKSGLPSDRFSAERTGGSVSTLTIQRTQQEDSAVYLCASSPGLAGYHNEQFFGPGTRLTVL.

The rearrangement links TRBV18 to TRBJ1-2; the D is unclear. Germline CDR1 and CDR2: KGHSH and LQKENI. V lost 3 bases and J 3 bases, leaving 17 bases between the germline ends. The CDR3 is made up of 16 amino acids. In DNA form, the CDR3 reads TGTGCCAGCTCACCTTCGGGATCCAATGGCTACTATGGCTACACCTTC. This gives the protein CASSPSGSNGYYGYTF.

The gene calls are TRBV24-1 and TRBJ1-5; D may be TRBD1 (5 bases). Looked up from germline, CDR1 is KGHDR and CDR2 is SFDVKD. With 4 bases removed from V and 8 bases from J, the gap between germline ends came to 20 bases. This CDR3 comprises 16 residues. CDR3 residues: CATSDDTGTGAKPQHF. CDR3 nucleotides: TGTGCCACCAGTGACGACACTGGGACCGGGGCCAAGCCCCAGCATTTT.

For the CDR3, the DNA is TGTGCCAGCAGCTTAACGGGGTCGTCACCCCTCCACTTT. Its protein product is CASSLTGSSPLHF. This chain connects TRBV7-3 to TRBJ1-6, with D unclear. Germline CDR1 and CDR2: SGHTA and FQGTGA. This CDR3 has 13 amino acids. V lost 0 bases and J 10 bases, leaving 7 bases between the germline ends.

The rearrangement links TRBV7-2 to TRBJ1-1; no firm D call. Per germline, CDR1 SGHTA and CDR2 FQGNSA. This CDR3 has 15 residues. Trimming cost V 6 bases and J 1 base, with 15 bases left between them. The CDR3 DNA sequence: TGTGCCAGCAGGCCCGGGAGTCTGGGGAACACTGAAGCTTTCTTT. This translates into CASRPGSLGNTEAFF.

The V call is TRBV4-1, the J call TRBJ1-4; possibly TRBD1 for D (5 bases). The CDR3 has 17 amino acids. Germline V lookup: CDR1 MGHRA, CDR2 YSYEKL. Trimming cost V 1 base and J 2 bases, with 14 bases left between them. The CDR3 DNA reads as TGCGCCAGCAGCCAAGGGGGGGGTTCTTGGACTAATGAAAAACTGTTTTTT. Its protein is CASSQGGGSWTNEKLFF.

The gene calls are TRBV5-1 and TRBJ1-2; D is possibly TRBD1 (6 bases). The germline V gene has CDR1 SGHRS and CDR2 YFSETQ. This CDR3 spans 15 amino acids. Trimming took off 7 bases at V and 0 bases at J, with 16 bases between the two ends. The chain's CDR3 is CASGRGTFANYGYTF. In nucleotides, the CDR3 is TGCGCCAGCGGGCGCGGGACATTTGCTAACTATGGCTACACCTTC.

The chain carries TRBV3-1 (or the pseudogene TRBV3-2) and TRBJ2-3; no firm D call. The V gene's germline CDR1 is LGHDT and CDR2 YNNKEL (reference sequence). This CDR3 comprises 13 residues. Trimming stripped 1 base from V and 6 bases from J, with 8 bases between. This CDR3 is CASSQGTGDTQYF. The CDR3 coding sequence is TGTGCCAGCAGCCAAGGGACCGGCGATACGCAGTATTTT.

This sequence joins TRBV19 and TRBJ1-3; D is unclear. The CDR3 spans 14 residues. Germline-derived CDR1 and CDR2 are LNHDA and SQIVND (reference sequence). With 6 bases removed from V and 0 bases from J, the gap between germline ends came to 9 bases. This chain's CDR3 is CASSDGGSGNTIYF. The CDR3 region has the DNA TGTGCCAGTAGCGACGGCGGCTCTGGAAACACCATATATTTT. Based on the CDR3 plus reference TRBV19 and TRBJ1-3, the full variable domain is DGGITQSPKYLFRKEGQNVTLSCEQNLNHDAMYWYRQDPGQGLRLIYYSQIVNDFQKGDIAEGYSVSREKKESFPLTVTSAQKNPTAFYLCASSDGGSGNTIYFGEGSWLTVV.

This clone occurred a few times. The chain combines TRBV3-1 (or the pseudogene TRBV3-2) with TRBJ1-2; tentative D call: TRBD1 (6 bases). This CDR3 spans 15 amino acids. Germline V gene data show CDR1 as LGHDT and CDR2 as YNNKEL (reference sequence). V was shortened by 4 bases and J by 7 bases, with 19 bases between the two germline ends. CDR3 protein: CASSPRGGRPGGYTF. CDR3 in DNA: TGTGCCAGCAGCCCACGGGGGGGGCGTCCGGGTGGCTACACCTTC.

The V and J genes are TRBV29-1 and TRBJ2-2; TRBD2 aligns across 10 bases. The CDR3 contains 14 residues. The germline CDR1 and CDR2 sequences are SQVTM and ANQGSEA. Losses at the gene ends were 6 bases for V and 4 bases for J; bases not matched to a gene: 5. The CDR3 DNA sequence: TGCAGCGTAATCAGCGGGAGGGCCACCGGGGAGCTGTTTTTT. Its translation: CSVISGRATGELFF.

The chain is built from TRBV24-1 and TRBJ2-3; tentatively, D is TRBD1 (6 bases). Trimming stripped 7 bases from V and 6 bases from J, with 13 bases between. The germline CDR1 and CDR2 sequences are KGHDR and SFDVKD. The CDR3 sequence is 13 residues long. CDR3 bases: TGTGCCACCAGCTGGACAGCCAGGGATACGCAGTATTTT. The encoded protein is CATSWTARDTQYF.

This chain connects TRBV4-3 to TRBJ2-1; the D is unclear. The CDR3 spans 14 residues. In germline, CDR1 is LGHNA, CDR2 YSLEER. Between the trimmed V and J ends, which lost 0 bases and 10 bases, there was a span of 13 bases. DNA of the CDR3: TGCGCCAGCAGCCAAGATGGCCCCGTTTCCGAGCAGTTCTTC. Translating gives CASSQDGPVSEQFF.

Points on this clone: A read error may produce the germline difference seen at one junction end. The V gene is TRBV2, the J gene TRBJ1-5, with D possibly TRBD1 on 5 matching bases. Per germline, CDR1 SNHLY and CDR2 FYNNEI. The CDR3 consists of 16 residues. CDR3 nucleotide sequence: TGTGCCAGCAGTAAAGCTGCGACGGGGGGGAATCAGCCCCAGCATTTT. This gives the protein CASSKAATGGNQPQHF.

V gene TRBV30 combines with J gene TRBJ1-2; D is perhaps TRBD1 (5 bases). V was pared by 8 bases and J by 2 bases, with 12 bases between. Per germline, CDR1 GTSNPN and CDR2 SVGIG (reference sequence). This CDR3 region has 12 residues. Here the CDR3 reads CAALGGNYGYTF. In DNA, the CDR3 is TGTGCCGCCCTCGGGGGAAACTATGGCTACACCTTC.

This chain connects TRBV10-1 to TRBJ1-1, with D hard to call. The CDR3 is 14 amino acids. With 5 bases removed from V and 1 base from J, the gap between germline ends came to 11 bases. Germline CDR1 is WNHNN and CDR2 is SYGVQD (reference sequence). The CDR3 DNA is TGCGCCAGCAGTCCACAGAACCCGAACACTGAAGCTTTCTTT. Protein sequence: CASSPQNPNTEAFF.

The chain combines TRBV7-9 with TRBJ1-2; the match to TRBD1 covers 9 bases. This CDR3 has 15 residues. With 5 bases clipped from V and 5 bases from J, the junction kept 9 bases outside the gene matches. Germline CDR1 is SEHNR and CDR2 is FQNEAQ (reference sequence). The DNA of the CDR3 is TGTGCCAGCAGCCCCCGGGACAGGGAAATTTATGGCTACACCTTC. Its translation: CASSPRDREIYGYTF.

The chain joins TRBV7-3 to TRBJ2-2; unclear D gene. The germline V gene encodes CDR1 SGHTA and CDR2 FQGTGA. This CDR3 spans 15 amino acids. Trimming left V 4 bases short and J 5 bases short, with 14 bases between. The CDR3 reads CASSYANTETGELFF. The CDR3 DNA is TGTGCCAGCAGCTATGCAAATACGGAGACCGGGGAGCTGTTTTTT.